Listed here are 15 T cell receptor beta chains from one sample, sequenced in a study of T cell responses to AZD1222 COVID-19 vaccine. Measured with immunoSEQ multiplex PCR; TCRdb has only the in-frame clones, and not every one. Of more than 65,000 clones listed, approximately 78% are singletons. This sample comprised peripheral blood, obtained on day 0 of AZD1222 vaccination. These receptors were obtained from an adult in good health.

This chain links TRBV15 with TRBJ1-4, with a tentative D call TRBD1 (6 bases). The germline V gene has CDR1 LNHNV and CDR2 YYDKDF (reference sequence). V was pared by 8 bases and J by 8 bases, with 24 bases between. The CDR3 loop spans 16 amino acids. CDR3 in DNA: TGTGCCACCGCTGCTCCCGCGGGCAGGGGCGAGGAAAAACTGTTTTTT. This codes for CATAAPAGRGEEKLFF.

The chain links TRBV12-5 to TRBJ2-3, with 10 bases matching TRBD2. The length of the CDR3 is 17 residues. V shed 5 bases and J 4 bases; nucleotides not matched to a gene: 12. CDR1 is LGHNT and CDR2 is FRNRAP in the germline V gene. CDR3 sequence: CASGRLAGPRGADTQYF. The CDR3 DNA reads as TGTGCTAGTGGTCGACTAGCGGGCCCCAGGGGGGCAGATACGCAGTATTTT.

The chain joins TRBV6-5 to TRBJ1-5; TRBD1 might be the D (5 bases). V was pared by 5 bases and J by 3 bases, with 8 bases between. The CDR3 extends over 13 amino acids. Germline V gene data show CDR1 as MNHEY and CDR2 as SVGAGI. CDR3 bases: TGTGCCAGCAGTCGACAGATCAATCAGCCCCAGCATTTT. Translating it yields CASSRQINQPQHF.

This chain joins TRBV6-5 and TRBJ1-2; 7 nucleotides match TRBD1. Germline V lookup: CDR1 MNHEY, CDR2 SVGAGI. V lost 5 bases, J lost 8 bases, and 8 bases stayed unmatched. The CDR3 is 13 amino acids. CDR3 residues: CASSPRTGWGYTF. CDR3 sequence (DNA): TGTGCCAGCAGTCCCAGGACAGGTTGGGGCTACACCTTC.

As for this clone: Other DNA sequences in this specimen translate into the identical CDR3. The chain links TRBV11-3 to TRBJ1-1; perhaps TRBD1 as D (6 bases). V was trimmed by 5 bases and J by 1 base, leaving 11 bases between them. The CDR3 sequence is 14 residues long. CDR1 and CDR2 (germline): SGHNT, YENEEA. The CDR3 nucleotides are TGTGCCAGCAGCCTCGGAGGGGGGAACACTGAAGCTTTCTTT. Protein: CASSLGGGNTEAFF.

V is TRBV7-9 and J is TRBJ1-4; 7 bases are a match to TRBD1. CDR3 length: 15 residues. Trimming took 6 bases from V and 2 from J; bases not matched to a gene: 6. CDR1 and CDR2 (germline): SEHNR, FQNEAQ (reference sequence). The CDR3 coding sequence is TGTGCCAGCAGGAAGGGGGCGCAGACTAATGAAAAACTGTTTTTT. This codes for CASRKGAQTNEKLFF.

In nucleotides, the CDR3 is TGCGCCAGCGGACGACGGGGCAGGGACACTGAAGCTTTCTTT. Its translation is CASGRRGRDTEAFF. This chain uses TRBV10-2 with TRBJ1-1; maybe TRBD1 (5 bases). V lost 8 bases, J lost 3 bases, and 16 bases lay in between. The germline gives CDR1 WSHSY, CDR2 SAAADI. This CDR3 comprises 14 residues.

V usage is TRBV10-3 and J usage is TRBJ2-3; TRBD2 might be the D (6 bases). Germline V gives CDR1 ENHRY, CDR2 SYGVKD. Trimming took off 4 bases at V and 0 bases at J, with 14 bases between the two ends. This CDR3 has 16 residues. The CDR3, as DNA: TGTGCCATCAGTGCCACGGACCGGGAGAGCACAGATACGCAGTATTTT. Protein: CAISATDRESTDTQYF.

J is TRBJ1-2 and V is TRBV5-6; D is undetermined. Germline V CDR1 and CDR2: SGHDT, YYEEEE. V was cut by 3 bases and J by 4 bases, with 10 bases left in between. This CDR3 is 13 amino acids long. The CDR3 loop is CASSSTSAYGYTF. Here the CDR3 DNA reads TGTGCCAGCAGCTCCACAAGTGCCTATGGCTACACCTTC.

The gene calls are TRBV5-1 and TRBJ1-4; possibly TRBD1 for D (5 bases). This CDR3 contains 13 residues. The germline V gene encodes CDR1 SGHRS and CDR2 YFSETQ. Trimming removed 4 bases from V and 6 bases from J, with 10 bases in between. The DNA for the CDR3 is TGCGCCAGCAGCCGGGGGACGGATGAAAAACTGTTTTTT. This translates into CASSRGTDEKLFF.

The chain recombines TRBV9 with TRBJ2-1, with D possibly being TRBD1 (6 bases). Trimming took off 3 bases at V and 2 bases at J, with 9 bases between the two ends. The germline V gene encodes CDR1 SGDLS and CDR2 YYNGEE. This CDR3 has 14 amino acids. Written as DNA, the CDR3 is TGTGCCAGCAGCGCCAGGGGTCCCTACAATGAGCAGTTCTTC. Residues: CASSARGPYNEQFF.

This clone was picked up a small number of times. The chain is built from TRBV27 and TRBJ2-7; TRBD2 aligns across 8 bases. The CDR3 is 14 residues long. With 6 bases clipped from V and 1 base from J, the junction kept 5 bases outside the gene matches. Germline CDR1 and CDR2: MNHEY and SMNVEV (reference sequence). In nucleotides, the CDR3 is TGTGCCAGCAGAACTAGCGGAACTTCCTACGAGCAGTACTTC. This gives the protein CASRTSGTSYEQYF.

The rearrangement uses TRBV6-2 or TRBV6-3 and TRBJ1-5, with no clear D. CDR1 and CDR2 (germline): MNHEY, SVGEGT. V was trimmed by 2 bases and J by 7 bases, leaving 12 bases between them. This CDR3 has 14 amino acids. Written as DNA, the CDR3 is TGTGCCAGCAGTTACGACCCGGGTACCCAGCCCCAGCATTTT. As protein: CASSYDPGTQPQHF.

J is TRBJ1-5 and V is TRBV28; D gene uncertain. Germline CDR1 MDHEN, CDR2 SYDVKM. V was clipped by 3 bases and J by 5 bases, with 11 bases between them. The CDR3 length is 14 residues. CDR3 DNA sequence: TGTGCCAGCAGTTTCGTTAGCGGGCATCAGCCCCAGCATTTT. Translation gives CASSFVSGHQPQHF.

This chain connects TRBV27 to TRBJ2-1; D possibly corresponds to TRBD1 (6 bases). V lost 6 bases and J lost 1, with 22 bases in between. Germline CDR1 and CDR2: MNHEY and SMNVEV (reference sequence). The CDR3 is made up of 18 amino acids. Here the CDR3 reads CASSLMGNRVGSYNEQFF. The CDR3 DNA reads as TGTGCCAGCAGCCTTATGGGGAACAGGGTTGGGTCCTACAATGAGCAGTTCTTC.